The clone carrying this TCR beta chain has a single count. Some clones are missing from TCRdb's copy, which holds only in-frame ones; the method was immunoSEQ multiplex PCR. The sample carries 200,000 to 250,000 clones, roughly 86% recorded once. This record comes from a study of blood T cell repertoires in COVID-19. The overall study: PBMCs, B-cell-depleted T cells, or T cells were the source of the cDNA or gDNA that made up the material.

Germline V gives CDR1 SGHTA, CDR2 FQGNSA. V was trimmed by 5 bases and J by 4 bases, leaving 11 bases between them. This CDR3 has 13 amino acids. This rearrangement joins TRBV7-2 to TRBJ1-1; D perhaps matches TRBD1 (5 bases). The TCR sequence derives from a man aged 50 to 59 with acute or convalescent COVID-19. Sequencing was carried out using peripheral blood. Here the CDR3 DNA reads TGTGCCAGCAGCCCAAGAAGGGGCACTGAAGCTTTCTTT. As protein: CASSPRRGTEAFF. The full variable domain, with the rest looked up from reference TRBV7-2 and TRBJ1-1, is GAGVSQSPSNKVTEKGKDVELRCDPISGHTALYWYRQSLGQGLEFLIYFQGNSAPDKSGLPSDRFSAERTGGSVSTLTIQRTQQEDSAVYLCASSPRRGTEAFFGQGTRLTVV.